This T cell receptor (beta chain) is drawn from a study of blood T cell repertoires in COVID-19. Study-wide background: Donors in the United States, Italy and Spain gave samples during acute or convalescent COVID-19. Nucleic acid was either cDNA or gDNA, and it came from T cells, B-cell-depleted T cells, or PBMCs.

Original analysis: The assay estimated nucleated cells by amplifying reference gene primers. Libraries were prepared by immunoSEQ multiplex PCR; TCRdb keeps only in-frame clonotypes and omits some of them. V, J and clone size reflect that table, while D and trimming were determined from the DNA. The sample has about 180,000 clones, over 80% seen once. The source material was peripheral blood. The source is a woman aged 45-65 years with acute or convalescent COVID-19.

The DNA of the CDR3 is TGTGCCAGCAGCCGACAGGAACGATCCTACGAGCAGTACTTC. It encodes CASSRQERSYEQYF. This chain links TRBV6-6 with TRBJ2-7; perhaps TRBD1 as D (6 bases). The CDR3 extends over 14 amino acids. The germline V and J ends were trimmed by 6 bases and 1 base, with 13 bases remaining between them. In germline, CDR1 is MNHNY, CDR2 SVGAGI (reference sequence).